These T cell receptor beta chains were read from a single sample in a study of T cell responses to AZD1222 COVID-19 vaccine. Clones were read by immunoSEQ multiplex PCR, and TCRdb kept only the in-frame ones, dropping some. The data show fewer than 75,000 clones, with around nine tenths seen just once and 6.3% held by the top ten. The material was peripheral blood, obtained 28 days after the second dose of the MenACWY control vaccine. Every receptor here comes from an adult who received the MenACWY meningococcal vaccine as a control. The CDR3 runs from the conserved cysteine through the conserved F or W. A D gene is named only where the DNA matches it firmly. Clone size appears in some rows only: once, few, many, or a class for an expanded clone.

clone_size: .; d_call: .; v_call: TRBV29-1; j_call: TRBJ2-6; cdr3_aa: CSVGPSRSGANVLTF; cdr3_nt: TGCAGCGTTGGGCCTTCGCGGTCTGGGGCCAACGTCCTGACTTTC
clone_size: .; d_call: TRBD1; v_call: TRBV18; j_call: TRBJ1-5; cdr3_aa: CASSPRGTAPRPQHF; cdr3_nt: TGTGCCAGCTCACCACGGGGGACAGCCCCTCGGCCCCAGCATTTT
clone_size: .; d_call: .; v_call: TRBV12-3/TRBV12-4; j_call: TRBJ1-5; cdr3_aa: CASSLDAHQPQHF; cdr3_nt: TGTGCCAGCAGTTTAGACGCCCATCAGCCCCAGCATTTT
clone_size: few; d_call: TRBD2; v_call: TRBV27; j_call: TRBJ2-3; cdr3_aa: CASSLRLAGTRGDTQYF; cdr3_nt: TGTGCCAGCAGTTTAAGGCTAGCGGGAACCCGAGGAGATACGCAGTATTTT
clone_size: .; d_call: TRBD2; v_call: TRBV30; j_call: TRBJ2-7; cdr3_aa: CAWSVRLLAGGPGNEQYF; cdr3_nt: TGTGCCTGGAGTGTACGACTACTAGCGGGAGGGCCGGGTAACGAGCAGTACTTC
clone_size: .; d_call: .; v_call: TRBV21-1; j_call: TRBJ2-2; cdr3_aa: CASSPLAPNTGELFF; cdr3_nt: TGTGCCAGCAGCCCACTAGCGCCGAACACCGGGGAGCTGTTTTTT
clone_size: .; d_call: .; v_call: TRBV11-2; j_call: TRBJ1-5; cdr3_aa: CASSLTDSQPQHF; cdr3_nt: TGTGCCAGCAGCTTGACCGACTCTCAGCCCCAGCATTTT
clone_size: .; d_call: .; v_call: TRBV15; j_call: TRBJ1-4; cdr3_aa: CATSRQSSEKLFF; cdr3_nt: TGTGCCACCAGCCGCCAGAGCTCTGAAAAACTGTTTTTT
clone_size: once; d_call: .; v_call: TRBV28; j_call: TRBJ2-1; cdr3_aa: CASSIGNENEQFF; cdr3_nt: TGTGCCAGCAGCATCGGGAATGAGAATGAGCAGTTCTTC
clone_size: .; d_call: .; v_call: TRBV29-1; j_call: TRBJ2-1; cdr3_aa: CSEATSSYNEQFF; cdr3_nt: TGCAGCGAGGCTACGAGCTCCTACAATGAGCAGTTCTTC
clone_size: .; d_call: .; v_call: TRBV7-2; j_call: TRBJ2-3; cdr3_aa: CASSSSRTDTQYF; cdr3_nt: TGTGCCAGCAGCTCCTCTAGAACAGATACGCAGTATTTT
clone_size: .; d_call: TRBD2; v_call: TRBV7-2; j_call: TRBJ2-2; cdr3_aa: CASSVSLGAGGYTGELFF; cdr3_nt: TGTGCCAGCAGCGTATCACTTGGGGCGGGAGGGTACACCGGGGAGCTGTTTTTT
clone_size: .; d_call: .; v_call: TRBV18; j_call: TRBJ1-4; cdr3_aa: CASSRGTDNEKLFF; cdr3_nt: TGTGCCAGCTCACGCGGGACGGATAATGAAAAACTGTTTTTT
clone_size: few; d_call: .; v_call: TRBV7-3; j_call: TRBJ2-1; cdr3_aa: CASSPTPGLNYNEQFF; cdr3_nt: TGTGCCAGCAGCCCTACCCCGGGACTCAATTACAATGAGCAGTTCTTC
clone_size: .; d_call: .; v_call: TRBV19; j_call: TRBJ1-6; cdr3_aa: CASSIDASSPLHF; cdr3_nt: TGTGCCAGTAGTATTGATGCGAGTTCACCCCTCCACTTT
clone_size: .; d_call: .; v_call: TRBV28; j_call: TRBJ1-5; cdr3_aa: CASSRDSNQPQHF; cdr3_nt: TGTGCCAGCAGCCGGGATAGCAATCAGCCCCAGCATTTT
clone_size: .; d_call: .; v_call: TRBV6-5; j_call: TRBJ1-3; cdr3_aa: CASSYSRGHPPSF; cdr3_nt: TGTGCCAGCAGTTATAGCAGGGGCCACCCACCATCGTTT
clone_size: .; d_call: .; v_call: TRBV27; j_call: TRBJ2-1; cdr3_aa: CASSFAYRTNNEQFF; cdr3_nt: TGTGCCAGCAGTTTTGCATACCGGACAAATAATGAGCAGTTCTTC
clone_size: .; d_call: .; v_call: TRBV15; j_call: TRBJ2-3; cdr3_aa: CATRISAADTQYF; cdr3_nt: TGTGCCACCAGGATATCGGCAGCAGATACGCAGTATTTT
clone_size: .; d_call: .; v_call: TRBV9; j_call: TRBJ1-1; cdr3_aa: CASSGRQPDTEAFF; cdr3_nt: TGTGCCAGCAGCGGTCGACAGCCGGACACTGAAGCTTTCTTT
clone_size: .; d_call: .; v_call: TRBV5-4; j_call: TRBJ2-3; cdr3_aa: CASSLVGASDTQYF; cdr3_nt: TGTGCCAGCAGCTTGGTGGGGGCATCAGATACGCAGTATTTT
clone_size: .; d_call: TRBD2; v_call: TRBV6-6; j_call: TRBJ2-7; cdr3_aa: CASTTGTTSYEQYF; cdr3_nt: TGTGCCAGCACCACCGGGACTACCTCCTACGAGCAGTACTTC